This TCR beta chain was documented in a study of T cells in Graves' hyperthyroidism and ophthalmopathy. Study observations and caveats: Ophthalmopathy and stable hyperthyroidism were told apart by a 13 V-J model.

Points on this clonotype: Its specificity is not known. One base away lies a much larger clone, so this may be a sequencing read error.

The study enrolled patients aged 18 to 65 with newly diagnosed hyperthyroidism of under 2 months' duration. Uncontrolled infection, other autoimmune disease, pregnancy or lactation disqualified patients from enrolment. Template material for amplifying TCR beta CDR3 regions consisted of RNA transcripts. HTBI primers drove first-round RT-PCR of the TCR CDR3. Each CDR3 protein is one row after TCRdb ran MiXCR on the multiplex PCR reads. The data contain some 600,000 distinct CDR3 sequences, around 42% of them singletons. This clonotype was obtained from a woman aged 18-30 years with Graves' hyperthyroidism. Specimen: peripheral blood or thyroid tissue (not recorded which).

The CDR3 here is CATSRGQSLLANYGYTF. In DNA, the CDR3 is TGTGCCACCAGCAGAGGACAGAGCCTGTTAGCTAACTATGGCTACACCTTC. This chain uses TRBV15 with TRBJ1-2; D might be TRBD1 (5 bases). The CDR3 contains 17 residues. V was cut by 1 base and J by 0 bases, with 15 bases left in between. The germline V gene encodes CDR1 LNHNV and CDR2 YYDKDF (reference sequence).